One and the same sample provided the 5 T cell receptor beta chains below, sequenced in a study of T cells in Graves' hyperthyroidism and ophthalmopathy. Researchers amplified the TCR beta CDR3 regions from RNA transcripts. The HTBI primer set was used in a first-round RT-PCR of the TCR CDR3. TCRdb called the multiplex PCR reads again in MiXCR, with one record for every CDR3 protein. The sample lists about 640,000 distinct CDR3 sequences; about a fifth were seen once. The sequenced sample consisted of blood. Receptors originate from a man aged 30 to 39 with Graves' ophthalmopathy.

This clonotype has just a few counts. This chain joins TRBV27 and TRBJ2-1; D call uncertain. The CDR3 is 14 amino acids. Trimming shortened V by 0 bases and J by 7 bases, and 10 bases separated the two germline ends. The germline V gene encodes CDR1 MNHEY and CDR2 SMNVEV (reference sequence). The CDR3 nucleotides are TGTGCCAGCAGTTTATCCCTACCAGTTAATGAGCAGTTCTTC. Translating it yields CASSLSLPVNEQFF.

V gene TRBV4-1 combines with J gene TRBJ2-5; D gene unclear. This CDR3 has 15 residues. Germline CDR1 is MGHRA and CDR2 is YSYEKL. Trimming removed 0 bases from V and 4 bases from J, with 12 bases in between. The CDR3 DNA reads as TGCGCCAGCAGCCAAGAATACGGATTTTTAGAGACCCAGTACTTC. It encodes CASSQEYGFLETQYF.

Many counts were recorded for this clonotype. This chain connects TRBV20-1 to TRBJ1-2; D gene unclear. The CDR3 extends over 13 amino acids. The V end lost 0 bases, the J end lost 10 bases, and 15 bases lay between the germline ends. CDR1 DFQATT and CDR2 SNEGSKA come from the germline V gene (reference sequence). The chain's CDR3 is CSARDRRNSYYTF. For the CDR3, the DNA is TGCAGTGCTAGAGATAGGAGGAACAGCTACTACACCTTC.

This clonotype was detected many times. V and J are TRBV11-2 and TRBJ2-5; D is unresolved. The CDR3 sequence is 15 residues long. Trimming took off 1 base at V and 0 bases at J, with 9 bases between the two ends. Germline values: CDR1 SGHAT, CDR2 FQNNGV. CDR3 region: CASSLGPWDQETQYF. Here the CDR3 DNA reads TGTGCCAGCAGCTTAGGTCCTTGGGACCAAGAGACCCAGTACTTC.

The sample holds many counts of this clonotype. The rearrangement links TRBV30 to TRBJ1-3; D not certain. Germline V gene data show CDR1 as GTSNPN and CDR2 as SVGIG (reference sequence). V lost 2 bases and J lost 2, with 13 bases in between. The CDR3 runs to 15 residues. CDR3 residues: CAWSPGQTPGNTIYF. CDR3 DNA: TGTGCCTGGAGTCCCGGCCAAACACCTGGAAACACCATATATTTT.